This passage covers 25 T cell receptor beta chains from one sample sequenced in a study of cytomegalovirus exposure and HLA in healthy donors (dated by TCRdb to about 2017). The library was generated by the immunoSEQ multiplex PCR assay. For the multiplex PCR, a mixture combining 60 forward primers for TCR Vbeta segments and 13 reverse primers for TCR Jbeta segments was used. Not all clones reach the TCRdb copy of this immuneACCESS table, which keeps in-frame sequences only. Checked studies attribute under half of the gap to unresolved V genes and leave the rest unexplained. A total of approximately 51,000 clones appear in this sample, around three quarters of them only once. The top ten clones comprise roughly 6.3% of the sample. Sequenced sample: PBMCs. The receptors stem from a man aged 30-40 years in good health and CMV-seronegative.

This clone has a handful of counts. This chain links TRBV6-1 with TRBJ2-3, with 10 bases that match TRBD2. After removal of 4 bases from V and 2 bases from J, the junction contained 6 bases not matched to a gene. The CDR3 totals 16 residues. In germline, CDR1 is MNHNS, CDR2 SASEGT. The CDR3 loop reads CASSVSSGSITDTQYF. CDR3 in DNA: TGTGCCAGCAGTGTATCTAGCGGGAGTATCACAGATACGCAGTATTTT.

This clone was counted once. V usage is TRBV6-6 and J usage is TRBJ1-4; the D is unclear. Deletions cut 6 bases from V and 3 bases from J, with 14 bases between. Germline CDR1 and CDR2: MNHNY and SVGAGI (reference sequence). The CDR3 length is 15 residues. This CDR3 reads CASRTGVAANEKLFF. CDR3 sequence (DNA): TGTGCCAGCAGAACGGGAGTTGCGGCTAATGAAAAACTGTTTTTT.

This chain links TRBV27 with TRBJ1-2, with 8 bases matching TRBD1. This CDR3 spans 18 amino acids. Germline CDR1 reads MNHEY; CDR2 reads SMNVEV (reference sequence). V shed 6 bases and J 4 bases; nucleotides not matched to a gene: 19. The CDR3 loop reads CASSRLMTGDGDLYGYTF. CDR3 coding DNA: TGTGCCAGCAGCCGACTTATGACAGGGGATGGCGACCTCTATGGCTACACCTTC.

This chain's CDR3 is CASSELAGGNTDTQYF. The CDR3 DNA sequence: TGTGCCAGCAGCGAGCTAGCGGGAGGGAACACAGATACGCAGTATTTT. The chain employs TRBV9 and TRBJ2-3; 12 bases agree with TRBD2. V lost 3 bases, J lost 2 bases, and 4 bases stayed unmatched. Germline V lookup: CDR1 SGDLS, CDR2 YYNGEE. The CDR3 length is 16 residues.

This chain joins TRBV6-1 and TRBJ2-1; 8 positions match TRBD2. The CDR3 totals 13 residues. Per germline, CDR1 MNHNS and CDR2 SASEGT. The V and J ends lost 4 bases and 7 bases, in that order; junction bases with no gene match: 3. For the CDR3, the DNA is TGTGCCAGCAGTGTTGCTAGCGGGAATGAGCAGTTCTTC. Translating gives CASSVASGNEQFF.

On this clone itself: One junction end does not reproduce the germline sequence, and a read error may be involved. This chain's CDR3 is CASNTPSGRPNF. In DNA, the CDR3 is TGTGCCAGTAATACCCCTAGCGGGAGGCCAAACTTC. This chain uses TRBV19 with TRBJ2-7; 11 nucleotides match TRBD2. Per germline, CDR1 LNHDA and CDR2 SQIVND (reference sequence). The CDR3 consists of 12 residues.

The rearrangement joins TRBV10-1 to TRBJ2-1; 10 bases align to TRBD2. J was trimmed by 7 bases and V by 5 bases; bases with no gene match: 14. CDR3 length equals 17 residues. CDR1 is WNHNN and CDR2 is SYGVQD in the germline V gene (reference sequence). Here the CDR3 reads CASSKVTPSGSGNEQFF. For the CDR3, the DNA is TGCGCCAGCAGTAAAGTGACCCCTAGCGGGAGTGGAAATGAGCAGTTCTTC.

As to this clone: At one end the junction does not follow the germline gene, possibly because of a read error. The chain employs TRBV4-1 and TRBJ2-5; no firm D call. From germline, CDR1 is MGHRA and CDR2 YSYEKL. The CDR3 has 16 amino acids. The CDR3 is CASSQDPSMYQEAQYF. Here the CDR3 DNA reads TGCGCCAGCAGCCAAGATCCGTCTATGTACCAAGAGGCCCAGTACTTC.

This clone occurred a few times. This chain links TRBV6-1 with TRBJ2-7; 7 bases fit TRBD1. Germline V gene sequence: CDR1 MNHNS, CDR2 SASEGT. The CDR3 sequence is 14 residues long. V lost 5 bases and J lost 2; bases outside the gene matches: 6. CDR3: CASSTSGQPYEQYF. The CDR3 bases are TGTGCCAGCAGTACCTCGGGACAGCCCTACGAGCAGTACTTC.

In its sample, this clone was seen a few times. The chain recombines TRBV7-2 with TRBJ2-7, with 9 bases that match TRBD1. Germline CDR1 is SGHTA and CDR2 is FQGNSA. V trimming: 4 bases; J trimming: 6 bases; junction bases outside the gene matches: 10. CDR3 length equals 15 residues. The CDR3 DNA reads TGTGCCAGCAGCTACCAACAGGGGGCGCCATTCGAGCAGTACTTC. Protein product: CASSYQQGAPFEQYF.

CDR3 in DNA: TGTGCCAGCAGTCAACAGGGGGCGCTTCGCACAGATACGCAGTATTTT. Translating it yields CASSQQGALRTDTQYF. The chain is built from TRBV2 and TRBJ2-3; 9 bases are a match to TRBD1. The CDR3 spans 16 residues. Germline values: CDR1 SNHLY, CDR2 FYNNEI. V shed 5 bases, J shed 1 base, and the junction held 7 bases outside the gene matches.

This clone was seen a handful of times. The V gene is TRBV6-1, the J gene TRBJ2-1; 8 bases agree with TRBD2. The CDR3 sequence is 18 residues long. J was trimmed by 7 bases and V by 2 bases; bases with no gene match: 16. Germline CDR1 MNHNS, CDR2 SASEGT. The CDR3 sequence is CASSEQSPWSGRPNEQFF. DNA for the CDR3: TGTGCCAGCAGTGAACAGTCTCCTTGGAGCGGGAGACCGAATGAGCAGTTCTTC.

The J gene is TRBJ2-3, the V gene TRBV5-4, with 10 bases matching TRBD2. CDR1 and CDR2 from the germline V gene are SGHNT and YYREEE (reference sequence). With V trimmed by 4 bases and J by 2 bases, 13 bases remained unmatched. The CDR3 extends over 18 amino acids. The CDR3 DNA reads as TGTGCCAGCAGCCTCAGGCCCGGGACTAGCGTATCCACAGATACGCAGTATTTT. This gives the protein CASSLRPGTSVSTDTQYF. Full variable domain (outside the CDR3, taken from reference TRBV5-4 and TRBJ2-3): ETGVTQSPTHLIKTRGQQVTLRCSSQSGHNTVSWYQQALGQGPQFIFQYYREEENGRGNFPPRFSGLQFPNYSSELNVNALELDDSALYLCASSLRPGTSVSTDTQYFGPGTRLTVL.

The chain has TRBV27 and TRBJ2-2; 7 positions agree with TRBD2. The CDR3 runs 19 residues. Germline CDR1 reads MNHEY; CDR2 reads SMNVEV (reference sequence). V trimming: 5 bases; J trimming: 6 bases; junction bases outside the gene matches: 21. The CDR3 spells CASSSFGGGFLSGAGELFF. In nucleotides, the CDR3 is TGTGCCAGCAGTAGTTTCGGCGGGGGTTTTTTGAGTGGTGCCGGGGAGCTGTTTTTT.

This clone was picked up a small number of times. The rearrangement uses TRBV29-1 and TRBJ1-4; D gene unclear. The CDR3 spans 14 residues. V gave up 3 bases and J gave up 8 bases, with 16 bases separating them. Germline CDR1 reads SQVTM; CDR2 reads ANQGSEA. CDR3 in amino acids: CSVDSGSVEEKLFF. The CDR3 nucleotides are TGCAGCGTTGACTCCGGGTCCGTCGAAGAAAAACTGTTTTTT.

The chain joins TRBV15 to TRBJ2-7, with TRBD1 identical over 10 bases. This CDR3 spans 13 amino acids. The ends lost 4 bases at V and 7 bases at J; junction bases unmatched: 4. Germline-derived CDR1 and CDR2 are LNHNV and YYDKDF (reference sequence). The chain's CDR3 is CATSKDRGSEQYF. CDR3 sequence (DNA): TGTGCCACCAGCAAGGACAGGGGGTCGGAGCAGTACTTC.

The chain has TRBV10-3 and TRBJ2-1; possibly TRBD1 for D (5 bases). The CDR3 sequence is 11 residues long. V was pared by 4 bases and J by 12 bases, with 10 bases between. Germline CDR1 reads ENHRY; CDR2 reads SYGVKD. CDR3 sequence (DNA): TGTGCCATCAGTGGGGGCCCCCTGCAGTTCTTC. It encodes CAISGGPLQFF.

This sequence joins TRBV18 and TRBJ2-5; D remains ambiguous. Trimming took 1 base from V and 5 from J, leaving 8 bases between them. Germline V lookup: CDR1 KGHSH, CDR2 LQKENI. The CDR3 sequence is 13 residues long. CDR3 nucleotides: TGTGCCAGCTCACCACTTATCCGGGAGACCCAGTACTTC. Amino acid sequence: CASSPLIRETQYF.

V is TRBV6-5 and J is TRBJ1-2, with D uncertain. This CDR3 is built from 15 residues. The V end lost 0 bases, the J end lost 3 bases, and 11 bases lay between the germline ends. Per the germline V gene, CDR1 is MNHEY and CDR2 is SVGAGI. CDR3 in DNA: TGTGCCAGCAGTTACTCGCGATCACCGGACTATGGCTACACCTTC. Protein product: CASSYSRSPDYGYTF.

This clone occurred a few times. The rearrangement uses TRBV7-6 and TRBJ1-1, with D possibly matching TRBD1 (6 bases). The CDR3 has 16 amino acids. The germline V gene encodes CDR1 SGHVS and CDR2 FNYEAQ. The V and J ends lost 5 bases and 0 bases respectively, with 16 bases between them. CDR3 sequence: CASSPKQGAMNTEAFF. CDR3 in DNA: TGTGCCAGCAGCCCCAAACAGGGCGCTATGAACACTGAAGCTTTCTTT.

This clone showed up just a few times. CDR3 in amino acids: CASGRTYNEQFF. As DNA, the CDR3 is TGTGCCAGCGGGAGGACGTACAATGAGCAGTTCTTC. The rearrangement joins TRBV6-1 to TRBJ2-1, with D maybe TRBD2 (6 bases). The germline CDR1 and CDR2 sequences are MNHNS and SASEGT. The CDR3 totals 12 residues. V was cut by 8 bases and J by 4 bases, with 9 bases left in between.

The chain has TRBV19 and TRBJ2-7; 7 bases fit TRBD2. The germline V gene encodes CDR1 LNHDA and CDR2 SQIVND (reference sequence). The CDR3 totals 17 residues. J lost 2 bases, V lost 4 bases, and 14 bases had no gene match. This chain's CDR3 is CASSRVPAGTITYEQYF. In DNA form, the CDR3 reads TGTGCCAGTAGTAGGGTCCCAGCGGGAACCATAACCTACGAGCAGTACTTC.

Only one count was recorded for this clone. The V gene is TRBV2, the J gene TRBJ1-2; unclear D gene. This CDR3 comprises 14 residues. Germline CDR1 reads SNHLY; CDR2 reads FYNNEI. The ends were cut back, 5 bases at V and 7 bases at J, with 17 bases in the middle. The CDR3 DNA reads as TGTGCCAGCAGTCTCCTGACTCCCTCCTTTGGCTACACCTTC. This codes for CASSLLTPSFGYTF.

The genes are TRBV5-1 and TRBJ1-1; D is unresolved. The CDR3 length is 14 residues. The germline V gene encodes CDR1 SGHRS and CDR2 YFSETQ. V was clipped by 4 bases and J by 4 bases, with 14 bases between them. This CDR3 reads CASSPGGKPTEAFF. CDR3 coding DNA: TGCGCCAGCAGCCCCGGAGGGAAACCCACTGAAGCTTTCTTT.

J is TRBJ1-3 and V is TRBV6-6; TRBD1 matches at 9 bases. The CDR3 is 14 amino acids. V dropped 10 bases and J dropped 4; count of bases not matched to a gene: 8. Germline assignment: CDR1 MNHNY and CDR2 SVGAGI (reference sequence). CDR3 DNA: TGTGCCACCCAGACAGGGGGTCGGGGAAACACCATATATTTT. Its protein product is CATQTGGRGNTIYF.